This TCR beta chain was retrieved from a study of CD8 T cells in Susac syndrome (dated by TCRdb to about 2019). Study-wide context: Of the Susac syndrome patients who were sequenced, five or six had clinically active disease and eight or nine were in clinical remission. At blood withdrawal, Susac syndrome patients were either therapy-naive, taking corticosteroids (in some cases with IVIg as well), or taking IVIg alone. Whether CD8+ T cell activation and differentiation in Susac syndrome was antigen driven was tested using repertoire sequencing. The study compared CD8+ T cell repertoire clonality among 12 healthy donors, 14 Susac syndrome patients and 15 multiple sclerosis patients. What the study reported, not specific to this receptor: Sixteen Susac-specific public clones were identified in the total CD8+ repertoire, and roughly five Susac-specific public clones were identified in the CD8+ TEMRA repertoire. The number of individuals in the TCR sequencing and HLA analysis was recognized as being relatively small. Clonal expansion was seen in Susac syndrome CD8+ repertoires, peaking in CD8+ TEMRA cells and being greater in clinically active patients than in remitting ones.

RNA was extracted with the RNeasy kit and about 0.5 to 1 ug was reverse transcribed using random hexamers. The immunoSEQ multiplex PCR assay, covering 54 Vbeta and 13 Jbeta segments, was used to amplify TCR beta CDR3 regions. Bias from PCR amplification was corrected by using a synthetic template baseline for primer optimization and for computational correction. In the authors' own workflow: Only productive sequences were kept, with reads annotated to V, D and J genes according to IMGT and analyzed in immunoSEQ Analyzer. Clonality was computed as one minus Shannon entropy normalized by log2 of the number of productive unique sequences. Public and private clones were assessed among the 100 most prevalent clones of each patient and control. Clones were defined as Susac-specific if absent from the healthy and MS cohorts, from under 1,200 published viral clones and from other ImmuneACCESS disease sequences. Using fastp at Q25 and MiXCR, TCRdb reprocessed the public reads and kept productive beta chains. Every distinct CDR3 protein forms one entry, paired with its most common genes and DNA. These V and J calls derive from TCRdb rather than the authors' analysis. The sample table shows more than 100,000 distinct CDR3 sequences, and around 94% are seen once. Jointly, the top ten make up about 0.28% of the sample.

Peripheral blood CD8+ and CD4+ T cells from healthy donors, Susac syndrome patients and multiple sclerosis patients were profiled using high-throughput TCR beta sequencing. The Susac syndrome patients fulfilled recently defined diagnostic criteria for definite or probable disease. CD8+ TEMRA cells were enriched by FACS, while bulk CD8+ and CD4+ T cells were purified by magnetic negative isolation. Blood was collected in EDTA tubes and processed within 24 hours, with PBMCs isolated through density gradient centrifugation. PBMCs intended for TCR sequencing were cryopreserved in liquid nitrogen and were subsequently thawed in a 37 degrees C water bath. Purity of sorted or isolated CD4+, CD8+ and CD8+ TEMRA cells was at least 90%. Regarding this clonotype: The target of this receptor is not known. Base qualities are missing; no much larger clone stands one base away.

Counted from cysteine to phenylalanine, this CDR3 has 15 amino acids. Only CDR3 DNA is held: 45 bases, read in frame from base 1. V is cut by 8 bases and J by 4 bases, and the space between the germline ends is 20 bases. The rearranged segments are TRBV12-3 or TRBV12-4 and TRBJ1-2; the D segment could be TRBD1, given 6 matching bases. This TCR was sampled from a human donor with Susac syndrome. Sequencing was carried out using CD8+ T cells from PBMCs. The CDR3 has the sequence CASSLRGARIYGYTF. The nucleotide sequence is TGTGCCAGCTCCTTGAGGGGGGCGCGTATCTATGGCTACACCTTC.